This T cell receptor beta chain is drawn from a study of blood T cell repertoires in COVID-19 (dated by TCRdb to about 2020). A note on the overall study: Samples covering the acute and convalescent phases of COVID-19 were provided by collaborators in the United States, Italy and Spain. The prospective study material was composed of cDNA or gDNA derived from T cells, B-cell-depleted T cells, or PBMCs. Where HLA class I and class II types were available, the types were taken from metadata supplied by the sample provider, not from assay-based typing. Sample metadata almost always included a de-identified subject ID, COVID-19 status, age in years and sex. Samples came from the ongoing ImmuneRACE study (first 160 participants) plus 1,254 subjects from 6 global collaborators. The repertoires were made available in a free public database intended to serve as a resource for research on the immune response to SARS-CoV-2. Subjects who had been exposed to COVID-19, were actively infected with it, or had recovered from it provided the deeply sampled blood TCRbeta repertoires that made up the dataset. On the study overall, not on this receptor specifically: Clinical and demographic metadata were provided uncurated, with the amount varying by source and participant.

Each collaborating institution followed its own protocols to collect whole blood in K2EDTA tubes. Collaborator samples were shipped for TCRbeta analysis as frozen whole blood, isolated PBMCs, or DNA extracted from either sample type. Of note for this clone: What antigen it recognizes has not been identified. Per-nucleotide qualities are absent, and no much larger clonotype sits a single base away.

CDR1 and CDR2 are read off the germline V gene (reference sequence) as SEHNR and FQNEAQ. Spanning cysteine to phenylalanine, the CDR3 consists of 17 amino acids. Only the CDR3 DNA is retained, 51 bases long and in frame from the first base. V loses 5 bases at its end and J loses 7 bases; junction bases beyond the gene matches: 15. The immunoSEQ Assay, a bias-controlled multiplex PCR, was used to amplify TCRbeta CDR3 regions from genomic DNA. The paper's processing steps were these. Nucleated cell counts per sample were estimated from amplification of reference gene primers within the assay. To quantify the absolute abundance of each unique TCRbeta CDR3 rearrangement, sequence reads were collapsed and filtered. For each sample, productive Simpson clonality was calculated as the square root of Simpson's diversity index across productive rearrangements. Imported from immuneACCESS, the table was reduced by TCRdb to in-frame sequences with V and J called. These copies leave out some clones; in studies compared against another copy, an unresolved V gene accounts for under half, and the cause of the remainder is not known. The D gene and trimming were derived from the DNA, and the V and J assignments and clone size from that table. The sample table records over 150,000 clones; approximately 91% of these occur just once. 0.53% of the sample is in the top ten clones.

This receptor was obtained from a man aged 50 to 60 with acute or convalescent COVID-19. The sequence joins TRBV7-9 to TRBJ2-3, and 10 bases in between align with TRBD2. Source material: peripheral blood. The nucleotide sequence is given as TGTGCCAGCAGCCAATACGGGGAGCGGGGGGGCCTGTATACGCAGTATTTT. It translates as CASSQYGERGGLYTQYF.